What follows describes a single T cell receptor (beta chain). Other DNA sequences in this sample translate to the same CDR3. The data derive from a study of blood T cell repertoires in COVID-19. The CDR3 extends over 13 amino acids. CDR1 is SGHDT and CDR2 is YYEEEE in the germline V gene. Between the trimmed V and J ends, which lost 3 bases and 6 bases, there was a span of 10 bases. Sequencing was performed with immunoSEQ multiplex PCR; in TCRdb, only in-frame clones are kept and a portion is missing. The sample consists of just over 150,000 clones, around 93% of them appearing once. The sample taken for sequencing was peripheral blood. This sequence originates from a young man with COVID-19, enrolled during active disease. The rearrangement links TRBV5-6 to TRBJ1-5; D gene ambiguous. The CDR3 DNA reads TGTGCCAGCAGCTCCGGTCGGGGTCAGCCCCAGCATTTT. This gives the protein CASSSGRGQPQHF.